This TCR beta chain stems from a study of molecular identifiers for immune sequencing clone quantification. Study-wide context: Replicate RNA came from about 20,000 or 100,000 naive CD8 cells and was split five ways, and four parts were sequenced. Study-level points and caveats: Spike-in Jurkat TCR RNA from a single cell reportedly registered among about a million naive cells.

As to this clonotype: The target antigen is unknown.

TCRdb passed the PCR reads through MiXCR, listing each CDR3 protein once. The table lists around 480,000 distinct CDR3 sequences, 25% of them singletons. This CDR3 comprises 15 residues. The V segment lost 7 bases and the J segment 0 bases; nucleotides outside the gene matches: 8. Germline V gene sequence: CDR1 MNHEY, CDR2 SVGEGT. The receptor was derived from a human donor in good health. Some libraries in this study had Jurkat cell RNA spiked in. The chain recombines TRBV6-2 or TRBV6-3 with TRBJ1-1; 7 bases match TRBD1. Sequencing was done on a sample of naive CD8+ T cells from blood, with Jurkat cell RNA spiked in. Subset noted: FACS-sorted CD8+CD4-CCR7+CD45RA+ naive T cells. CDR3 DNA sequence: TGTGCCAGCACCCCTTGGGGACAGATGAACACTGAAGCTTTCTTT. The encoded protein is CASTPWGQMNTEAFF.